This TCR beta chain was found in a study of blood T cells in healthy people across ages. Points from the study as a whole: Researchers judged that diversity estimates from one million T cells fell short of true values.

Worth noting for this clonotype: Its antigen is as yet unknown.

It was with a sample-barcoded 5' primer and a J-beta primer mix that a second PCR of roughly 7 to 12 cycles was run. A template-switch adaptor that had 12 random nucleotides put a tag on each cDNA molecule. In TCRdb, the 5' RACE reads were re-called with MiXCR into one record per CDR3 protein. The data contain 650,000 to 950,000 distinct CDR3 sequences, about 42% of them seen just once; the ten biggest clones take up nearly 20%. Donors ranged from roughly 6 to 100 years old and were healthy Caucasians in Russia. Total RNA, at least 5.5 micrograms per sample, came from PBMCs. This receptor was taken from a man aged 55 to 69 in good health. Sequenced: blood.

CDR3: CASSITGVYTEAFF. CDR3 in DNA: TGTGCCAGCAGCATTACAGGGGTTTACACTGAAGCTTTCTTT. The chain links TRBV5-6 to TRBJ1-1; 7 bases align to TRBD1. Losses at the gene ends were 4 bases for V and 3 bases for J; bases not matched to a gene: 6. This CDR3 comprises 14 residues. Germline values: CDR1 SGHDT, CDR2 YYEEEE. Variable domain in full (rest from reference TRBV5-6 and TRBJ1-1): DAGVTQSPTHLIKTRGQQVTLRCSPKSGHDTVSWYQQALGQGPQFIFQYYEEEERQRGNFPDRFSGHQFPNYSSELNVNALLLGDSALYLCASSITGVYTEAFFGQGTRLTVV.